These 2 T cell receptor beta chains were sequenced from one sample in a study of T cell responses to AZD1222 COVID-19 vaccine. This table comes from immunoSEQ multiplex PCR, and its TCRdb copy is limited to in-frame clones, with some not included. This table has tens of thousands of clones, around nine tenths appearing once. This sample comprised peripheral blood, obtained 28 days after the second AZD1222 dose. These receptors all stem from an adult who received the AZD1222 COVID-19 vaccine.

The gene calls are TRBV27 and TRBJ1-5; TRBD1 matches at 10 bases. Germline CDR1 and CDR2: MNHEY and SMNVEV (reference sequence). The CDR3 sequence is 15 residues long. V was pared by 6 bases and J by 4 bases, with 6 bases of the junction left unmatched. The CDR3 DNA follows: TGTGCCAGCAGCCCGACAGGGGGCGGGAATCAGCCCCAGCATTTT. This gives the protein CASSPTGGGNQPQHF.

The genes are TRBV5-6 and TRBJ1-2; 10 nucleotides agree with TRBD1. Trimming at V came to 3 bases and at J to 6 bases, leaving 8 bases not matched to a gene. The CDR3 is made up of 15 amino acids. The V gene's germline CDR1 is SGHDT and CDR2 YYEEEE. The CDR3 DNA follows: TGTGCCAGCAGCTCCGGGGGACAGGGGAAGGATGGCTACACCTTC. This encodes CASSSGGQGKDGYTF.